These 29 T cell receptor beta chains were sequenced from one sample in a study of blood T cell repertoires in COVID-19. Generated by immunoSEQ multiplex PCR, the TCRdb table keeps only in-frame clones and is missing some. Of over 200,000 clones listed, about 88% are singletons. The sample consisted of peripheral blood. Every receptor here comes from a middle-aged man with active or convalescent COVID-19.

The V gene is TRBV6-6, the J gene TRBJ1-2, with 7 bases fitting TRBD1. Trimming cost V 5 bases and J 5 bases; bases outside gene matches: 5. From germline, CDR1 is MNHNY and CDR2 SVGAGI (reference sequence). This CDR3 is 13 amino acids long. CDR3 region: CASSGGTVYGYTF. In DNA, the CDR3 is TGTGCCAGCAGTGGGGGGACAGTATATGGCTACACCTTC.

The chain links TRBV7-8 to TRBJ2-7; TRBD1 matches at 9 bases. The V gene end was trimmed by 5 bases and the J gene end by 1 base; junction bases not matched to a gene: 6. Germline loops: CDR1 SGHVS, CDR2 FQNEAQ. The CDR3 loop spans 15 amino acids. The CDR3 DNA sequence: TGTGCCAGCAGCGATATGGACAGGGGATCCTACGAGCAGTACTTC. This codes for CASSDMDRGSYEQYF.

The chain couples TRBV5-1 to TRBJ2-5, with TRBD2 matching over 10 bases. Germline V CDR1 and CDR2: SGHRS, YFSETQ. V dropped 2 bases and J dropped 3; count of bases not matched to a gene: 7. The CDR3 consists of 16 residues. In DNA, the CDR3 is TGCGCCAGCAGCTTCAGAATAGCGGGAGGTGAAGAGACCCAGTACTTC. This codes for CASSFRIAGGEETQYF.

The chain has TRBV30 and TRBJ2-7, with TRBD1 matching over 8 bases. V lost 3 bases, J lost 3 bases, and 19 bases stayed unmatched. The CDR3 is made up of 18 amino acids. CDR1 is GTSNPN and CDR2 is SVGIG in the germline V gene (reference sequence). The CDR3 sequence is CAWRLTGGSNYRNYEQYF. CDR3 in DNA: TGTGCCTGGAGACTTACAGGGGGAAGTAACTACCGTAACTACGAGCAGTACTTC.

The CDR3 sequence: CASTAGTSGNVRQFF. For the CDR3, the DNA is TGTGCCAGCACTGCCGGGACTAGCGGGAATGTTAGGCAGTTCTTC. The rearrangement uses TRBV19 and TRBJ2-1, with 13 positions matching TRBD2. Trimming cost V 9 bases and J 12 bases; bases outside gene matches: 14. Germline loops: CDR1 LNHDA, CDR2 SQIVND (reference sequence). The CDR3 length is 15 residues.

J is TRBJ1-6 and V is TRBV30, with TRBD1 matching 11 bases. There are 15 residues in the CDR3. With V trimmed by 0 bases and J by 10 bases, 5 bases remained unmatched. Germline V CDR1 and CDR2: GTSNPN, SVGIG (reference sequence). Here the CDR3 DNA reads TGTGCCTGGAGTGTAGGACAGGGGGCTGAGTCACCCCTCCACTTT. It encodes CAWSVGQGAESPLHF.

This clone occurred a few times. V gene TRBV11-3 combines with J gene TRBJ2-2; 12 positions agree with TRBD2. CDR3 length: 17 amino acids. Unmatched junction bases numbered 4, after V lost 5 bases and J lost 0 bases. CDR1 and CDR2 from the germline V gene are SGHNT and YENEEA. CDR3 region: CASSPRTSGTNTGELFF. Written as DNA, the CDR3 is TGTGCCAGCAGCCCTCGGACTAGCGGGACGAACACCGGGGAGCTGTTTTTT. The full variable domain, rest sourced from reference TRBV11-3 and TRBJ2-2, is EAGVVQSPRYKIIEKKQPVAFWCNPISGHNTLYWYLQNLGQGPELLIRYENEEAVDDSQLPKDRFSAERLKGVDSTLKIQPAELGDSAVYLCASSPRTSGTNTGELFFGEGSRLTVL.

The chain is built from TRBV6-6 and TRBJ1-4; 7 nucleotides agree with TRBD1. The V and J ends lost 6 bases and 5 bases, in that order; junction bases with no gene match: 6. Germline CDR1 reads MNHNY; CDR2 reads SVGAGI (reference sequence). CDR3 size: 14 residues. The CDR3 nucleotides read TGTGCCAGCAGGAGCCGGGACAGCAATGAAAAACTGTTTTTT. This sequence encodes CASRSRDSNEKLFF.

As concerns this clone: This same CDR3 is encoded by further DNA sequences in the sample. The rearrangement links TRBV28 to TRBJ1-5, with 7 bases fitting TRBD1. CDR3 length: 14 amino acids. The germline V gene encodes CDR1 MDHEN and CDR2 SYDVKM. V trimming: 5 bases; J trimming: 2 bases; junction bases outside the gene matches: 3. CDR3 in amino acids: CASSPGTGNQPQHF. CDR3 DNA: TGTGCCAGCAGTCCCGGGACAGGCAATCAGCCCCAGCATTTT. The variable domain in full, completed from reference TRBV28 and TRBJ1-5, reads DVKVTQSSRYLVKRTGEKVFLECVQDMDHENMFWYRQDPGLGLRLIYFSYDVKMKEKGDIPEGYSVSREKKERFSLILESASTNQTSMYLCASSPGTGNQPQHFGDGTRLSIL.

The rearrangement links TRBV30 to TRBJ2-7; D is possibly TRBD2 (7 bases). CDR1 and CDR2 (germline): GTSNPN, SVGIG (reference sequence). Trimming left V 1 base short and J 0 bases short, with 16 bases between. The CDR3 runs 16 residues. The CDR3 region is CAWSALGGPISYEQYF. The CDR3 DNA follows: TGTGCCTGGAGTGCCCTCGGGGGGCCCATCTCCTACGAGCAGTACTTC.

V gene TRBV5-6 combines with J gene TRBJ1-2, with D perhaps TRBD1 (6 bases). There are 14 residues in the CDR3. The V end was cut by 8 bases, the J end by 2 bases, with 16 bases between. The germline gives CDR1 SGHDT, CDR2 YYEEEE. The CDR3 sequence: CASQLRGMNYGYTF. DNA of the CDR3: TGTGCCAGTCAACTGAGGGGGATGAACTATGGCTACACCTTC.

The J gene is TRBJ2-1, the V gene TRBV19, with 9 bases lining up with TRBD2. This CDR3 is 15 amino acids long. Trimming removed 3 bases from V and 4 bases from J; junction bases left unmatched: 4. Germline V gene sequence: CDR1 LNHDA, CDR2 SQIVND (reference sequence). CDR3 sequence reads: CASSMIAGVYNEQFF. In DNA form, the CDR3 reads TGTGCCAGTAGTATGATAGCGGGAGTATACAATGAGCAGTTCTTC.

The chain couples TRBV5-1 to TRBJ1-1, with D unresolved. Germline V gene lookup returns CDR1 SGHRS and CDR2 YFSETQ. V lost 2 bases and J 3 bases, leaving 8 bases between the germline ends. CDR3 length: 13 amino acids. Here the CDR3 DNA reads TGCGCCAGCAGCTTCACACGTGACACTGAAGCTTTCTTT. Translation: CASSFTRDTEAFF.

This clone was found once. The chain joins TRBV19 to TRBJ1-1; D gene ambiguous. This CDR3 contains 13 residues. Germline V gene lookup returns CDR1 LNHDA and CDR2 SQIVND (reference sequence). With 5 bases removed from V and 5 bases from J, the gap between germline ends came to 12 bases. The CDR3 DNA sequence: TGTGCCAGTAGTTACTTTGGCGGTACTGAAGCTTTCTTT. It translates to CASSYFGGTEAFF.

The chain uses TRBV24-1 and TRBJ1-2; D gene ambiguous. V dropped 3 bases and J dropped 6 bases, with 10 bases sitting between them. The CDR3 is 13 amino acids. The germline V gene encodes CDR1 KGHDR and CDR2 SFDVKD. CDR3 residues: CATSDRRVHGYTF. The DNA for the CDR3 is TGTGCCACCAGTGATCGGCGGGTTCATGGCTACACCTTC.

This chain connects TRBV7-9 to TRBJ1-2, with 8 nucleotides matching TRBD1. Per the germline V gene, CDR1 is SEHNR and CDR2 is FQNEAQ (reference sequence). The CDR3 totals 16 residues. Germline trimming cut 5 bases from V and 8 bases from J; bases unmatched to any gene: 16. CDR3 DNA: TGTGCCAGCAGCCCAACCCCCCGGGACAGGCACTTAGGCTACACCTTC. As protein: CASSPTPRDRHLGYTF.

This clone was counted between two and nine times. The chain has TRBV20-1 and TRBJ1-4; TRBD1 aligns across 7 bases. This CDR3 is 11 amino acids long. Unmatched junction bases numbered 12, after V lost 6 bases and J lost 17 bases. The germline CDR1 and CDR2 sequences are DFQATT and SNEGSKA (reference sequence). The CDR3 DNA reads as TGCAGTGCGCAGACAGGGCCCGGGTTTTTTTTT. This translates into CSAQTGPGFFF.

V and J are TRBV2 and TRBJ1-1; D might be TRBD1 (5 bases). Germline-derived CDR1 and CDR2 are SNHLY and FYNNEI. The V end was cut by 3 bases, the J end by 10 bases, with 9 bases between. The CDR3 covers 11 residues. This CDR3 is CASSERRGAFF. As DNA, the CDR3 is TGTGCCAGCAGTGAGAGGAGGGGAGCTTTCTTT. Drawing the rest from reference TRBV2 and TRBJ1-1, the complete variable domain is EPEVTQTPSHQVTQMGQEVILRCVPISNHLYFYWYRQILGQKVEFLVSFYNNEISEKSEIFDDQFSVERPDGSNFTLKIRSTKLEDSAMYFCASSERRGAFFGQGTRLTVV.

CDR3 bases: TGCGCCAGCAGTGCGGGGCGGGGCACAGATACGCAGTATTTT. It specifies CASSAGRGTDTQYF. The chain is built from TRBV5-1 and TRBJ2-3; D may be TRBD2 (6 bases). Germline V lookup: CDR1 SGHRS, CDR2 YFSETQ. Trimming shortened V by 5 bases and J by 1 base, and 11 bases separated the two germline ends. The CDR3 has 14 amino acids. The whole variable domain, remainder taken from reference TRBV5-1 and TRBJ2-3, is KAGVTQTPRYLIKTRGQQVTLSCSPISGHRSVSWYQQTPGQGLQFLFEYFSETQRNKGNFPGRFSGRQFSNSRSEMNVSTLELGDSALYLCASSAGRGTDTQYFGPGTRLTVL.

A few counts support this clone. CDR3 sequence: CASSFRGGNTEAFF. The CDR3 nucleotides read TGTGCCAGCAGCTTCCGGGGAGGGAACACTGAAGCTTTCTTT. The chain uses TRBV5-4 and TRBJ1-1, with D unresolved. The CDR3 has 14 amino acids. Germline V gene lookup returns CDR1 SGHNT and CDR2 YYREEE (reference sequence). Deletions cut 2 bases from V and 1 base from J, with 9 bases between.

This clone appeared once. The rearrangement links TRBV5-1 to TRBJ2-5; 7 positions agree with TRBD2. Germline CDR1 SGHRS, CDR2 YFSETQ. V lost 3 bases and J lost 4; bases outside the gene matches: 9. This CDR3 is built from 15 residues. CDR3 nucleotide sequence: TGCGCCAGCAGCTCGATGGGAGGGTGGCTAGAGACCCAGTACTTC. Amino acid sequence: CASSSMGGWLETQYF.

The sample holds a few counts of this clone. The chain uses TRBV11-3 and TRBJ2-7, with 13 bases identical to TRBD2. J lost 1 base, V lost 5 bases, and 5 bases had no gene match. CDR3 size: 16 residues. The germline V gene has CDR1 SGHNT and CDR2 YENEEA. The CDR3 reads CASSTGTSGTSYEQYF. CDR3 DNA sequence: TGTGCCAGCAGCACGGGGACTAGCGGGACTTCCTACGAGCAGTACTTC.

The genes are TRBV24-1 and TRBJ1-5; D call uncertain. Per germline, CDR1 KGHDR and CDR2 SFDVKD. V was cut by 7 bases and J by 0 bases, with 9 bases left in between. CDR3 length: 14 amino acids. CDR3 loop: CATSQTNSNQPQHF. In DNA, the CDR3 is TGTGCCACCAGCCAGACAAATAGCAATCAGCCCCAGCATTTT.

The J gene is TRBJ1-5, the V gene TRBV30; 9 bases agree with TRBD1. J lost 5 bases, V lost 5 bases, and 13 bases had no gene match. Germline V gives CDR1 GTSNPN, CDR2 SVGIG (reference sequence). The CDR3 spans 16 residues. The CDR3 DNA reads as TGTGCCTGGGGCGGGACAGGGAACGTAGGGGATCAGCCCCAGCATTTT. It yields the protein CAWGGTGNVGDQPQHF.

The chain is built from TRBV28 and TRBJ2-7; D may be TRBD1 (6 bases). The V end was cut by 7 bases, the J end by 1 base, with 14 bases between. Germline values: CDR1 MDHEN, CDR2 SYDVKM. The CDR3 consists of 14 residues. The CDR3 is CASTPWTESYEQYF. The CDR3 DNA reads as TGTGCCAGCACCCCCTGGACAGAATCCTACGAGCAGTACTTC.

V is TRBV9 and J is TRBJ2-7; 8 nucleotides match TRBD1. The CDR3 extends over 15 amino acids. The V segment lost 0 bases and the J segment 2 bases; nucleotides outside the gene matches: 4. CDR1 and CDR2 from the germline V gene are SGDLS and YYNGEE. The CDR3 nucleotides are TGTGCCAGCAGCGTAGCAGGGGGCTCCGCCTACGAGCAGTACTTC. Translating gives CASSVAGGSAYEQYF. The whole variable domain, remainder taken from reference TRBV9 and TRBJ2-7, is DSGVTQTPKHLITATGQRVTLRCSPRSGDLSVYWYQQSLDQGLQFLIQYYNGEERAKGNILERFSAQQFPDLHSELNLSSLELGDSALYFCASSVAGGSAYEQYFGPGTRLTVT.

The CDR3 region has the DNA TGTGCCACCAGTGCGACAGGGAAGGACACTGAAGCTTTCTTT. It is translated as CATSATGKDTEAFF. This sequence joins TRBV24-1 and TRBJ1-1; 7 bases fit TRBD1. This CDR3 contains 14 residues. V gave up 5 bases and J gave up 3 bases; unmatched junction bases: 5. The germline gives CDR1 KGHDR, CDR2 SFDVKD.

V gene TRBV28 combines with J gene TRBJ2-7; D unresolved. CDR1 is MDHEN, CDR2 SYDVKM, per germline. The V gene lost 1 base and the J gene lost 3 bases, with 10 bases spanning the gap. The CDR3 has 14 residues. CDR3 sequence: CASSLSPVFYEQYF. In DNA form, the CDR3 reads TGTGCCAGCAGTTTATCACCAGTGTTCTACGAGCAGTACTTC.

This chain links TRBV19 with TRBJ1-1; the match to TRBD1 covers 8 bases. Germline CDR1 LNHDA, CDR2 SQIVND (reference sequence). CDR3 length: 13 residues. After removal of 6 bases from V and 1 base from J, the junction contained 1 base not matched to a gene. As DNA, the CDR3 is TGTGCCAGTAGCGGACAGGGGAACACTGAAGCTTTCTTT. Amino acids: CASSGQGNTEAFF.